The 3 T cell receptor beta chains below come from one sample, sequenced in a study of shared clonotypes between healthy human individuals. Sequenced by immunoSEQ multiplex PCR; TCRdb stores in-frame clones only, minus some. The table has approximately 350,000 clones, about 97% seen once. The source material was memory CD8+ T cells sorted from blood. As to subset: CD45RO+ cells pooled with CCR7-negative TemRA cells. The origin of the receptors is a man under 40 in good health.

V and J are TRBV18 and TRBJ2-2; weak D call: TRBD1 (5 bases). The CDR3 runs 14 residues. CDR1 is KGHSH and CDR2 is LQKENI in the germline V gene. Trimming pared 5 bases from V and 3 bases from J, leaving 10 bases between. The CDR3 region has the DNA TGTGCCAGCTCAGAAAGGGGTGACACCGGGGAGCTGTTTTTT. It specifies CASSERGDTGELFF.

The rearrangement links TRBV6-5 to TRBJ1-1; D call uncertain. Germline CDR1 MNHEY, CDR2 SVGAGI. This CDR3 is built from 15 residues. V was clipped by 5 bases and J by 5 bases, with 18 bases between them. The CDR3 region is CASSQAPGFGTEAFF. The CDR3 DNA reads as TGTGCCAGCAGTCAGGCCCCGGGTTTTGGGACTGAAGCTTTCTTT.

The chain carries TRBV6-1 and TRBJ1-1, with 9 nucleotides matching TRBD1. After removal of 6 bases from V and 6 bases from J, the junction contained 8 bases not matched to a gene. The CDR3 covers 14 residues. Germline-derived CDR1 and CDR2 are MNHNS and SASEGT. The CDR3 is CASRVQGARAEAFF. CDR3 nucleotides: TGTGCCAGCAGGGTACAGGGGGCACGGGCTGAAGCTTTCTTT.